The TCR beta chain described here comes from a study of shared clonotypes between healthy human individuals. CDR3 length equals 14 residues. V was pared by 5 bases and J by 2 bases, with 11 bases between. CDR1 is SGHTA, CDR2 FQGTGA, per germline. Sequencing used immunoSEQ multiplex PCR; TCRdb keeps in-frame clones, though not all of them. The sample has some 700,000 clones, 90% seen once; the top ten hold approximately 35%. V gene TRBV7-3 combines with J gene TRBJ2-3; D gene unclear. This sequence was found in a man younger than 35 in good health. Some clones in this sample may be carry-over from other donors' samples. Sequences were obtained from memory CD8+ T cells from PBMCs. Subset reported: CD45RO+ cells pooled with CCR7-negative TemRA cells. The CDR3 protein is CASSPRTDTDTQYF. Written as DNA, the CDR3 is TGTGCCAGCAGCCCCCGGACCGACACAGATACGCAGTATTTT.